This TCR beta chain is from a study of cytomegalovirus exposure and HLA in healthy donors. The assay was immunoSEQ multiplex PCR, and TCRdb's table has in-frame clones only and misses some. Counted here are under 400,000 clones, roughly 90% occurring once; the ten biggest clones make up approximately 0.8%. Germline CDR1 SNHLY, CDR2 FYNNEI. V trimming: 2 bases; J trimming: 7 bases; junction bases outside the gene matches: 8. The CDR3 spans 15 residues. Sample: PBMCs. This sequence originates from a woman younger than 35 in good health and CMV-seronegative. The chain is built from TRBV2 and TRBJ2-1; 7 bases are shared with TRBD1. This CDR3 reads CASSEWQGVENEQFF. The CDR3 DNA follows: TGTGCCAGCAGTGAATGGCAGGGGGTCGAAAATGAGCAGTTCTTC.